This passage covers 27 T cell receptor beta chains from one sample sequenced in a study of OX40 agonist ivuxolimab in advanced cancers. TCRdb keeps only in-frame clones here, not all; method: immunoSEQ multiplex PCR. The sample contains 83,000 or so clones, approximately 88% of which appear only once. The material sequenced was CD4+ or CD8+ T cells sorted from blood, taken in a trial of the OX40 agonist ivuxolimab. The receptor source for this set is an adult with an advanced solid tumor such as melanoma, head and neck, liver or kidney cancer.

This chain's CDR3 is CASSIGAHRGTDTQYF. The CDR3 nucleotides read TGTGCCAGTAGTATAGGAGCTCATAGGGGTACAGATACGCAGTATTTT. The chain combines TRBV19 with TRBJ2-3; D perhaps matches TRBD1 (5 bases). V shed 1 base and J shed 3 bases, with 14 bases lying between them. From germline, CDR1 is LNHDA and CDR2 SQIVND (reference sequence). The CDR3 extends over 16 amino acids.

The chain uses TRBV19 and TRBJ2-1; weak D call: TRBD2 (7 bases). Trimming took off 3 bases at V and 9 bases at J, with 24 bases between the two ends. The CDR3 covers 17 residues. The germline V gene has CDR1 LNHDA and CDR2 SQIVND (reference sequence). CDR3 bases: TGTGCCAGTAGTATTGGGGGCGGGGGCGCAAATCGTGGTGAGCAGTTCTTC. Residues: CASSIGGGGANRGEQFF.

The V gene is TRBV7-8, the J gene TRBJ1-1; D gene uncertain. CDR1 SGHVS and CDR2 FQNEAQ come from the germline V gene. Deletions cut 5 bases from V and 8 bases from J, with 12 bases between. The length of the CDR3 is 12 residues. The CDR3 bases are TGTGCCAGCAGCCCCTGGGATTCCGAAGCTTTCTTT. Translating gives CASSPWDSEAFF.

The J gene is TRBJ1-1, the V gene TRBV18; TRBD1 agrees at 9 bases. Unmatched junction bases numbered 9, after V lost 3 bases and J lost 1 base. Germline CDR1 and CDR2: KGHSH and LQKENI. The CDR3 is 17 amino acids. The CDR3 is CASSPTWTGDTNTEAFF. The CDR3 DNA reads as TGTGCCAGCTCACCCACCTGGACAGGGGATACGAACACTGAAGCTTTCTTT.

The chain is built from TRBV7-9 and TRBJ2-5; D is uncertain. The CDR3 totals 12 residues. V lost 1 base, J lost 5 bases, and 5 bases lay in between. From germline, CDR1 is SEHNR and CDR2 FQNEAQ (reference sequence). The CDR3 region has the DNA TGTGCCAGCAGCTTAGGAAGTGAGACCCAGTACTTC. As protein: CASSLGSETQYF.

CDR3 in DNA: TGCGCCAGCAGCCAAGATCCCCCCAGGACTGAAGCTTTCTTT. Protein sequence: CASSQDPPRTEAFF. The chain is built from TRBV4-1 and TRBJ1-1; D not resolved. The germline V gene has CDR1 MGHRA and CDR2 YSYEKL. CDR3 length: 14 residues. V lost 0 bases and J lost 5, with 10 bases in between.

J is TRBJ2-2 and V is TRBV5-8, with D tentatively TRBD2 (6 bases). Germline CDR1 and CDR2: SGHTS and YDEGEE. This CDR3 is 13 amino acids long. V gave up 4 bases and J gave up 5 bases, with 9 bases separating them. Here the CDR3 DNA reads TGTGCCAGCAGCATCCGGGGGACCGGGGAGCTGTTTTTT. It translates to CASSIRGTGELFF.

The chain joins TRBV2 to TRBJ1-2; D remains unclear. The germline gives CDR1 SNHLY, CDR2 FYNNEI. Trimming took off 3 bases at V and 8 bases at J, with 13 bases between the two ends. The CDR3 is 13 amino acids. The CDR3 sequence is CASSDRRREGYTF. The DNA of the CDR3 is TGTGCCAGCAGTGATAGAAGGAGAGAGGGCTACACCTTC.

The chain recombines TRBV18 with TRBJ1-1, with 8 bases matching TRBD1. The CDR3 has 14 amino acids. The ends lost 4 bases at V and 5 bases at J; junction bases unmatched: 6. CDR1 and CDR2 (germline): KGHSH, LQKENI. The CDR3 nucleotides read TGTGCCAGCTCACAGGGACAGGAAGGGACTGAAGCTTTCTTT. This gives the protein CASSQGQEGTEAFF.

The gene calls are TRBV18 and TRBJ1-5; D might be TRBD1 (5 bases). V shed 2 bases and J shed 2 bases, with 13 bases lying between them. The CDR3 sequence is 16 residues long. Germline V CDR1 and CDR2: KGHSH, LQKENI. CDR3 sequence (DNA): TGTGCCAGCTCACCAAGAGAAGGGGCGGGCAATCAGCCCCAGCATTTT. Translated, it gives CASSPREGAGNQPQHF.

The chain has TRBV14 and TRBJ1-1; 9 bases align to TRBD1. With 2 bases clipped from V and 8 bases from J, the junction kept 9 bases outside the gene matches. The CDR3 loop spans 15 amino acids. CDR1 and CDR2 from the germline V gene are SGHDN and FVKESK. The CDR3 loop reads CASSQPRTGVREAFF. In nucleotides, the CDR3 is TGTGCCAGCAGCCAACCCCGGACAGGGGTTCGCGAAGCTTTCTTT.

This chain uses TRBV28 with TRBJ2-7, with 7 bases lining up with TRBD1. The V and J ends lost 5 bases and 0 bases, in that order; junction bases with no gene match: 7. Germline V gives CDR1 MDHEN, CDR2 SYDVKM. CDR3 length: 15 residues. The CDR3 DNA reads as TGTGCCAGCAGTCGGGGACAGATTAGCTCCTACGAGCAGTACTTC. As protein: CASSRGQISSYEQYF. The whole variable domain, filled in from reference TRBV28 and TRBJ2-7, reads DVKVTQSSRYLVKRTGEKVFLECVQDMDHENMFWYRQDPGLGLRLIYFSYDVKMKEKGDIPEGYSVSREKKERFSLILESASTNQTSMYLCASSRGQISSYEQYFGPGTRLTVT.

The CDR3 reads CASSPPLASYEQYF. In DNA, the CDR3 is TGTGCCAGCAGCCCACCCCTTGCGTCCTACGAGCAGTACTTC. This chain uses TRBV7-9 with TRBJ2-7; D uncertain. CDR1 is SEHNR and CDR2 is FQNEAQ in the germline V gene (reference sequence). V gave up 5 bases and J gave up 1 base, with 12 bases separating them. The CDR3 contains 14 residues.

V and J are TRBV9 and TRBJ2-7; D may be TRBD1 or TRBD2 (6 bases each). Trimming pared 6 bases from V and 3 bases from J, leaving 10 bases between. This CDR3 has 12 residues. The germline V gene has CDR1 SGDLS and CDR2 YYNGEE. In nucleotides, the CDR3 is TGTGCCAGCAAGGGGGGAGGCTACGAGCAGTACTTC. Amino acids: CASKGGGYEQYF.

The chain couples TRBV5-7 to TRBJ2-5, with D possibly being TRBD2 (6 bases). TRBV5-7 is filed as an ORF, its function uncertain. The CDR3 contains 14 residues. Trimming removed 4 bases at V and 1 base at J, with 11 bases between. CDR3 nucleotide sequence: TGTGCCAGCAGCCCCCGGGACTGCCAAGAGACCCAGTACTTC. Translated, it gives CASSPRDCQETQYF.

The rearrangement links TRBV6-6 to TRBJ2-1, with D perhaps TRBD1 (6 bases). Germline V gives CDR1 MNHNY, CDR2 SVGAGI (reference sequence). The CDR3 loop spans 14 amino acids. V was pared by 6 bases and J by 3 bases, with 12 bases between. The CDR3 DNA reads as TGTGCCAGCAGACTACAGGGTGGCTACAATGAGCAGTTCTTC. It codes for CASRLQGGYNEQFF.

This clone was counted only a few times. The V call is TRBV16, the J call TRBJ1-1, with TRBD1 as a possible D gene (5 bases). Germline V gives CDR1 KGHSY, CDR2 FQNENV. The CDR3 has 13 residues. The ends were cut back, 1 base at V and 6 bases at J, with 9 bases in the middle. CDR3 residues: CASSQWRGSEAFF. The CDR3 nucleotides read TGTGCCAGCAGCCAATGGAGGGGATCTGAAGCTTTCTTT. Based on the CDR3 plus reference TRBV16 and TRBJ1-1, the full variable domain is GEEVAQTPKHLVRGEGQKAKLYCAPIKGHSYVFWYQQVLKNEFKFLISFQNENVFDETGMPKERFSAKCLPNSPCSLEIQATKLEDSAVYFCASSQWRGSEAFFGQGTRLTVV.

The chain joins TRBV6-5 to TRBJ2-3; the match to TRBD1 covers 9 bases. CDR1 and CDR2 (germline): MNHEY, SVGAGI. V dropped 5 bases and J dropped 6; count of bases not matched to a gene: 9. The CDR3 sequence is 15 residues long. The CDR3 nucleotides are TGTGCCAGCAGTGTAACAGGGGGCGTTTTGGATACGCAGTATTTT. Protein sequence: CASSVTGGVLDTQYF.

This clone was detected only once. V is TRBV11-1 and J is TRBJ2-1; 10 nucleotides match TRBD2. After removal of 1 base from V and 2 bases from J, the junction contained 2 bases not matched to a gene. Germline V lookup: CDR1 SGHAT, CDR2 FQDESV (reference sequence). This CDR3 comprises 16 residues. The CDR3 bases are TGTGCCAGCAGCTTAGGGAGCGGGGGGGCCTACAATGAGCAGTTCTTC. Protein product: CASSLGSGGAYNEQFF.

The chain has TRBV21-1 and TRBJ2-7. TRBV21-1 is designated a pseudogene. The length of the CDR3 is 16 residues. DNA of the CDR3: TGTGCCAGCAGCGAGGGGACCCAGTTGGGTAATTACGAGCAGTACTTC. Amino acids: CASSEGTQLGNYEQYF.

The sample holds a few counts of this clone. The chain recombines TRBV4-2 with TRBJ1-6, with D hard to call. V dropped 0 bases and J dropped 10 bases, with 10 bases sitting between them. CDR1 and CDR2 (germline): LGHNA, YNFKEQ. The CDR3 length is 14 residues. CDR3 sequence: CASSQDWRESPLHF. The CDR3, as DNA: TGTGCCAGCAGCCAAGATTGGAGGGAGTCACCCCTCCACTTT.

CDR3 sequence reads: CASSFQDYPSTDTQYF. The CDR3 DNA sequence: TGTGCCAGCAGTTTCCAGGACTACCCTAGCACAGATACGCAGTATTTT. The genes are TRBV2 and TRBJ2-3; D perhaps matches TRBD2 (6 bases). The CDR3 is 16 amino acids. Per the germline V gene, CDR1 is SNHLY and CDR2 is FYNNEI. The V end lost 5 bases, the J end lost 0 bases, and 15 bases lay between the germline ends.

The rearrangement links TRBV10-2 to TRBJ1-1; D ambiguous. Per germline, CDR1 WSHSY and CDR2 SAAADI. V lost 0 bases, J lost 1 base, and 6 bases lay in between. This CDR3 is 14 amino acids long. CDR3 sequence reads: CASSESTRNTEAFF. CDR3 in DNA: TGCGCCAGCAGTGAGTCAACCCGGAACACTGAAGCTTTCTTT.

V is TRBV4-1 and J is TRBJ1-2, with D hard to call. Trimming shortened V by 8 bases and J by 0 bases, and 16 bases separated the two germline ends. The CDR3 contains 15 residues. Germline CDR1 reads MGHRA; CDR2 reads YSYEKL. CDR3 region: CASVLSPGTNYGYTF. For the CDR3, the DNA is TGCGCCAGCGTCCTTAGCCCAGGAACTAACTATGGCTACACCTTC.

The chain couples TRBV29-1 to TRBJ2-7, with 7 positions matching TRBD1. The germline V gene has CDR1 SQVTM and CDR2 ANQGSEA. CDR3 length: 12 residues. V lost 6 bases to trimming and J lost 4 bases; unmatched junction nucleotides: 6. This chain's CDR3 is CSVRKGAYEQYF. The CDR3 region has the DNA TGCAGCGTGAGGAAGGGGGCTTACGAGCAGTACTTC.

In nucleotides, the CDR3 is TGTGCCAGCAGTTTAAAGAGGGACTACGAGCAGTACTTC. This encodes CASSLKRDYEQYF. The chain has TRBV27 and TRBJ2-7; D might be TRBD2 (5 bases). V lost 2 bases and J lost 3, with 8 bases in between. The CDR3 consists of 13 residues. Germline-derived CDR1 and CDR2 are MNHEY and SMNVEV (reference sequence).

This clone appeared a single time. V and J are TRBV18 and TRBJ2-1; TRBD1 or TRBD2 may be the D gene (5 bases each). The V and J ends lost 2 bases and 7 bases respectively, with 6 bases between them. The CDR3 length is 12 residues. CDR1 and CDR2 from the germline V gene are KGHSH and LQKENI. CDR3 residues: CASSPGTNEQFF. The CDR3 DNA reads as TGTGCCAGCTCACCAGGGACGAATGAGCAGTTCTTC.